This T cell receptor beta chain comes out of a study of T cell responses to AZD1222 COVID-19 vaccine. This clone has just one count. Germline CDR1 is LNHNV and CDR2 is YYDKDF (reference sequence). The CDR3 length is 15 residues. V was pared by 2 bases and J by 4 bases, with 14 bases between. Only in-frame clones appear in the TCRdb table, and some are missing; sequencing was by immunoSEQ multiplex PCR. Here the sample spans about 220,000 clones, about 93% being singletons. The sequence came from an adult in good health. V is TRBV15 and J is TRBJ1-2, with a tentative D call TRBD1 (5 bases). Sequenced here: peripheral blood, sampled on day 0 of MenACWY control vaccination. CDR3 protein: CATSRPDRSVYGYTF. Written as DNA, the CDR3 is TGTGCCACCAGCAGACCCGACAGATCAGTCTATGGCTACACCTTC.